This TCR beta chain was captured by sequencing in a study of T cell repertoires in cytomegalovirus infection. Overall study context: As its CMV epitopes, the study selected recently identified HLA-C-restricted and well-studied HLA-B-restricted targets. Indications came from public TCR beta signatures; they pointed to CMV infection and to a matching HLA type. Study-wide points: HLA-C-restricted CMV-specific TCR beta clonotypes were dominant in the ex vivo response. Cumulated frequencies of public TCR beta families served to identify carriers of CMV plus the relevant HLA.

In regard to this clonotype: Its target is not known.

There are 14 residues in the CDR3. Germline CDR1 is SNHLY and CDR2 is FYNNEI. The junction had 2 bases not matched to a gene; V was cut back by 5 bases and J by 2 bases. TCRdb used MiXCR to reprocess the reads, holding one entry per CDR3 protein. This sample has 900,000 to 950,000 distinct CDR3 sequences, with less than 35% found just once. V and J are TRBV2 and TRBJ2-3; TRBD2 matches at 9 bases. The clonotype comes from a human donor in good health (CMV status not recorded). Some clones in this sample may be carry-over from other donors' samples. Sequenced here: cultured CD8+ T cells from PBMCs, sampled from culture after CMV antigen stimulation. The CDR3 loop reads CASSSGRNTDTQYF. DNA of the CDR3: TGTGCCAGCAGTAGCGGGAGGAACACAGATACGCAGTATTTT.